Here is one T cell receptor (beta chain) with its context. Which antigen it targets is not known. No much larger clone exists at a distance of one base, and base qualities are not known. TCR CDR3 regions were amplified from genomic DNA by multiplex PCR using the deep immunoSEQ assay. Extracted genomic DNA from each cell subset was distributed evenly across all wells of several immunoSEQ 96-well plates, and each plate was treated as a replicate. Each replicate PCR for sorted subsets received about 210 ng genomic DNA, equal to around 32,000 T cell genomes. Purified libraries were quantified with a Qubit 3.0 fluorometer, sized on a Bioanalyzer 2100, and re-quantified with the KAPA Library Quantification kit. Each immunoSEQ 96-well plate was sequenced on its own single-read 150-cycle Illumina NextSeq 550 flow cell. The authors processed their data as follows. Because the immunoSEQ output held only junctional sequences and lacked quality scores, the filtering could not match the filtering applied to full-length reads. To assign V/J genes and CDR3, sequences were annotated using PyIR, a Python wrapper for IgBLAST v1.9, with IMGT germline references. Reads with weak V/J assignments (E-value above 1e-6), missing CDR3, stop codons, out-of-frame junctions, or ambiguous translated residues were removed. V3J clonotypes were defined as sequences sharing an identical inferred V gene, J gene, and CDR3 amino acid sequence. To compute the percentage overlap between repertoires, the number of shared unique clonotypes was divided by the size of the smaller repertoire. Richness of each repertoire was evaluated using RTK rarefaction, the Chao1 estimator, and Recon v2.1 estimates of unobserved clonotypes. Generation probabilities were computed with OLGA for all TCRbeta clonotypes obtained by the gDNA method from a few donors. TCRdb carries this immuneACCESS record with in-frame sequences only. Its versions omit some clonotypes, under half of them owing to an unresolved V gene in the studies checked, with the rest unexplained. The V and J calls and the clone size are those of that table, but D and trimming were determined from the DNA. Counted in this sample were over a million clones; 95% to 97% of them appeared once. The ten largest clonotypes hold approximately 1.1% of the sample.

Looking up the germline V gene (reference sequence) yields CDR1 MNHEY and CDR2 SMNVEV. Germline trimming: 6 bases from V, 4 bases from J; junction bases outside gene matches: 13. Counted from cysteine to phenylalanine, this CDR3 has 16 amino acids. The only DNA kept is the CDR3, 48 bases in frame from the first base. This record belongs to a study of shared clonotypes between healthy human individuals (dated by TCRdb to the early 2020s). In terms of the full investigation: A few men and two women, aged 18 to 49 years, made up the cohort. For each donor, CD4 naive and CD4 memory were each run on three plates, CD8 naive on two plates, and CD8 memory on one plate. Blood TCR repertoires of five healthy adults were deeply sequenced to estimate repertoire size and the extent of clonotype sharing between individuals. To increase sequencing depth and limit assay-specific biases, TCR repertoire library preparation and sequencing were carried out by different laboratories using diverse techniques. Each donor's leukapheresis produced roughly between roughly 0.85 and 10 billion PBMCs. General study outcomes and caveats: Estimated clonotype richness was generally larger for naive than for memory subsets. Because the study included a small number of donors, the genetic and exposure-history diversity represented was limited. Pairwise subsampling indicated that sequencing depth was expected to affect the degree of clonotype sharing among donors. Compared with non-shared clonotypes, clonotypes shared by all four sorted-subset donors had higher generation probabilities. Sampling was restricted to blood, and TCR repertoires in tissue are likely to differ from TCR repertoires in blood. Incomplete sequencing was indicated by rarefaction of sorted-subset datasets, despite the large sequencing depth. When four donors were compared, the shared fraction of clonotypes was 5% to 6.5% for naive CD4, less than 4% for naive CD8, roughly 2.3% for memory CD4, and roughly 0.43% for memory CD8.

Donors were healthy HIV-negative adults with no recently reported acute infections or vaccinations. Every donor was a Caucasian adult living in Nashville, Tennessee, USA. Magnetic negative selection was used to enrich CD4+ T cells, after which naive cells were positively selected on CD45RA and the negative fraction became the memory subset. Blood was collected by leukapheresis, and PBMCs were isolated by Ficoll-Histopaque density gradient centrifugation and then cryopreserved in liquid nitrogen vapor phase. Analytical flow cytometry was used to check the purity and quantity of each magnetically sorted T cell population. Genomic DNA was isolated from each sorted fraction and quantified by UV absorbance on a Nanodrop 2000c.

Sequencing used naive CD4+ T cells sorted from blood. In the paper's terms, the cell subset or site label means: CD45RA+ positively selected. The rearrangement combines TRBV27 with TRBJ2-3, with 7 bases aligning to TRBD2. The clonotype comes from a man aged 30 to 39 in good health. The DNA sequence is TGTGCCAGCAGAAACCGAGCGGGATATTCCGCAGATACGCAGTATTTT. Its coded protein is CASRNRAGYSADTQYF.